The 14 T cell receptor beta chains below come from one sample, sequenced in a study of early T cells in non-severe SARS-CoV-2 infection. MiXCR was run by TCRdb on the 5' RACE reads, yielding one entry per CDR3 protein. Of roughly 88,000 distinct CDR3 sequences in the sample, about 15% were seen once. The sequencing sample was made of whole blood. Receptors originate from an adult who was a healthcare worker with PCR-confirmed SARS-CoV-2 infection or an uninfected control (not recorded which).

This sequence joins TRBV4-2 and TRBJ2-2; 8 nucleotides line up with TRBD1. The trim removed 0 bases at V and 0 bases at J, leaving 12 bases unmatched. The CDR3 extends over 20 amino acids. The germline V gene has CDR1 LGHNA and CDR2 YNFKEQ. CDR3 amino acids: CASSQDWKTGDLANTGELFF. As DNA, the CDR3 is TGTGCCAGCAGCCAAGATTGGAAGACAGGGGACTTAGCGAACACCGGGGAGCTGTTTTTT.

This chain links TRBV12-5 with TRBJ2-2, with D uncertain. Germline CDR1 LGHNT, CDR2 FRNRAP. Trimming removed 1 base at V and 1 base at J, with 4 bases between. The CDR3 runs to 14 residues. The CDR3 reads CASGLGQNTGELFF. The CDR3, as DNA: TGTGCTAGTGGTTTGGGACAGAACACCGGGGAGCTGTTTTTT.

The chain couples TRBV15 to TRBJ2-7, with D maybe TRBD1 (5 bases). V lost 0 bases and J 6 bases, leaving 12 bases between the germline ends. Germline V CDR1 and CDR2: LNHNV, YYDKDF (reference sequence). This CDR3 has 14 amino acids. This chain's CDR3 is CATSRDRVRFEQYF. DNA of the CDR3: TGTGCCACCAGCAGAGACAGGGTACGATTCGAGCAGTACTTC.

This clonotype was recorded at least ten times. The CDR3 DNA follows: TGTGCCAGCACAAGGAGGAACTATTCACCCCTCCACTTT. Its translation is CASTRRNYSPLHF. The gene calls are TRBV28 and TRBJ1-6, with D unresolved. The CDR3 extends over 13 amino acids. In germline, CDR1 is MDHEN, CDR2 SYDVKM. The V and J ends lost 7 bases and 8 bases respectively, with 12 bases between them.

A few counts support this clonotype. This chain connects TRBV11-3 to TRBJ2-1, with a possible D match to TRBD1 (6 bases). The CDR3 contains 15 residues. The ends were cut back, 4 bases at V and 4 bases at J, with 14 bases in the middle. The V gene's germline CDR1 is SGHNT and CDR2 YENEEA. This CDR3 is CASSWTLGAYNEQFF. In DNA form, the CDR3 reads TGTGCCAGCAGCTGGACTCTGGGGGCGTACAATGAGCAGTTCTTC. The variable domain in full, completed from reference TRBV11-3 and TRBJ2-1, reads EAGVVQSPRYKIIEKKQPVAFWCNPISGHNTLYWYLQNLGQGPELLIRYENEEAVDDSQLPKDRFSAERLKGVDSTLKIQPAELGDSAVYLCASSWTLGAYNEQFFGPGTRLTVL.

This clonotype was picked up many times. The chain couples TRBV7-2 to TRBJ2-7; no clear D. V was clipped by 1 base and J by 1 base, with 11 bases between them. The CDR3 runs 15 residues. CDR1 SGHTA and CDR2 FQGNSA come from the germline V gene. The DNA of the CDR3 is TGTGCCAGCAGCTTAGAGTCCGGTTCATCCTACGAGCAGTACTTC. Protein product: CASSLESGSSYEQYF. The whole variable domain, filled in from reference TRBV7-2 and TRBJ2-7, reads GAGVSQSPSNKVTEKGKDVELRCDPISGHTALYWYRQSLGQGLEFLIYFQGNSAPDKSGLPSDRFSAERTGGSVSTLTIQRTQQEDSAVYLCASSLESGSSYEQYFGPGTRLTVT.

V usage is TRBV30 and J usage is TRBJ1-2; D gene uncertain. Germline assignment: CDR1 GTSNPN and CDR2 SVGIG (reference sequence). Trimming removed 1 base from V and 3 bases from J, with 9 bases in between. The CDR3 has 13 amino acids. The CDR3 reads CAWSAAQYYGYTF. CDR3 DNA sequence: TGTGCCTGGAGTGCAGCCCAATACTATGGCTACACCTTC.

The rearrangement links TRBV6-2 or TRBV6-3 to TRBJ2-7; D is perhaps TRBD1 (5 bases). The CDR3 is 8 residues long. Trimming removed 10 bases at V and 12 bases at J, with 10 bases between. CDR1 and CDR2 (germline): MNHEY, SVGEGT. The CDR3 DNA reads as TGTGCCACCGACAGAGGGTACTTC. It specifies CATDRGYF.

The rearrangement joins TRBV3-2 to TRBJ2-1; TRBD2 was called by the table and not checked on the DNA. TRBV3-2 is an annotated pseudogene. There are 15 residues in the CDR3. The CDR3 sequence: CASSQLAGGGGEQFF. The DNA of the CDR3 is TGTGCCAGCAGCCAACTAGCGGGGGGCGGTGGTGAGCAGTTCTTC.

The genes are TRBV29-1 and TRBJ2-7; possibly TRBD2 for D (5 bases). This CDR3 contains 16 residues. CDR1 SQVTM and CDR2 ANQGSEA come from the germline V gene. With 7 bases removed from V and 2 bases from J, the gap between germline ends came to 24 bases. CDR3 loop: CSAYLREGALAYEQYF. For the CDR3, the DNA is TGCAGCGCCTACCTTCGTGAGGGCGCCTTGGCCTACGAGCAGTACTTC.

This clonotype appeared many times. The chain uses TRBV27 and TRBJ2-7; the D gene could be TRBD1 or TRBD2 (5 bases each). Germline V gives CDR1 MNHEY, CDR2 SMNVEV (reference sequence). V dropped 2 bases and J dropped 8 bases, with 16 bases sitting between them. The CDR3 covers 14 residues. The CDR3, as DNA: TGTGCCAGCAGTTTAGGGACGGGGAGTCCGAAGCAGTACTTC. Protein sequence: CASSLGTGSPKQYF.

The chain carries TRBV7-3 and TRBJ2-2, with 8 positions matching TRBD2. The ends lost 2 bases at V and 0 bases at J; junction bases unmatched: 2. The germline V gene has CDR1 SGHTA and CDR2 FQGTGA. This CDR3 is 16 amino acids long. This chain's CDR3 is CASSLGGLANTGELFF. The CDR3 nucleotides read TGTGCCAGCAGCTTAGGGGGACTAGCGAACACCGGGGAGCTGTTTTTT.

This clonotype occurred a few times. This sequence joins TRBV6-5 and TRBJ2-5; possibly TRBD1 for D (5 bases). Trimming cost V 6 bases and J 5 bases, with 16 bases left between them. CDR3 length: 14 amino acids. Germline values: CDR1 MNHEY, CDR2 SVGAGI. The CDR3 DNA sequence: TGTGCCAGCAGCCCTACCCAGGGCCGGGAGACCCAGTACTTC. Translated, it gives CASSPTQGRETQYF.

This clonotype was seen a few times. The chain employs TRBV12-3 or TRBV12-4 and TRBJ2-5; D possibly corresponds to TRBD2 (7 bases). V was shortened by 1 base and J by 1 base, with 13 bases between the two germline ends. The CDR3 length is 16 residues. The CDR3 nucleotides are TGTGCCAGCAGTTTAGTGCGCGGGGGCCTCCAAGAGACCCAGTACTTC. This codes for CASSLVRGGLQETQYF.